A selection of T cell receptor beta chains follows, all from one sample in a study of blood T cell repertoires in COVID-19. TCRdb's copy holds only in-frame clones and misses some; the assay was immunoSEQ multiplex PCR. The sample carries roughly 90,000 clones, around 88% recorded once. The source material was peripheral blood. These receptors were collected from a human donor in a cohort sampled during active COVID-19. CDR3s include the opening cysteine and the closing phenylalanine or tryptophan. The D gene is left open where the match is weak. Size is stated for part of the rows, as once, few or many counts, or as a class when the clone is expanded.

.	TRBV23-1	.	TRBJ1-5	TGCGCCAGCAGTCGATCAACTTCGGGTTTACCCTTTTACAGCAATCAGCCCCAGCATTTT	CASSRSTSGLPFYSNQPQHF
.	TRBV14	.	TRBJ2-5	TGTGCCAGCAGCCAACTGGGACAATTTGGGGAGACCCAGTACTTC	CASSQLGQFGETQYF
.	TRBV6-2/TRBV6-3	.	TRBJ2-1	TGTGCCAGCACCCCCGAGGCCAGCTCCTACAATGAGCAGTTCTTC	CASTPEASSYNEQFF
TRBD2	TRBV19	.	TRBJ2-1	TGTGCCAGTAGTATAGTCCTTGGACTAGCGGAAAGGGAGTTCTTC	CASSIVLGLAEREFF
.	TRBV27	.	TRBJ1-4	TGTGCCAGCAGTTATTATGGGGCGGGGGGAGCTAATGAAAAACTGTTTTTT	CASSYYGAGGANEKLFF
.	TRBV12-3/TRBV12-4	.	TRBJ2-1	TGTGCCAGCAGTCCTGGCCTGTACAATGAGCAGTTCTTC	CASSPGLYNEQFF
.	TRBV11-2	.	TRBJ2-7	TGTGCCAGCAGCTCTCGGGACTCTGGGGAGCAGTACTTC	CASSSRDSGEQYF
TRBD1	TRBV18	.	TRBJ2-3	TGTGCCAGCCTGACAGGGGGTGGAGATACGCAGTATTTT	CASLTGGGDTQYF
.	TRBV5-1	.	TRBJ2-3	TGCGCCAGCTCTGGGAGCGGAGATACGCAGTATTTT	CASSGSGDTQYF
.	TRBV10-2	.	TRBJ2-2	TGCGCCAGCAGTGATCAACAGAACACCGGGGAGCTGTTTTTT	CASSDQQNTGELFF
TRBD2	TRBV6-2/TRBV6-3	.	TRBJ2-3	TGTGCCAGCAGTTACGAGCGGGGGACCCCTGGCACAGATACGCAGTATTTT	CASSYERGTPGTDTQYF
TRBD1	TRBV24-1	.	TRBJ2-5	TGTGCCACCAGTGATCCCCTCCGGGACAGGGGTGGAGAGACCCAGTACTTC	CATSDPLRDRGGETQYF
.	TRBV11-3	.	TRBJ2-7	TGTGCCAGCAGCCCAGGACAGAACTACGAGCAGTACTTC	CASSPGQNYEQYF
TRBD2	TRBV25-1	.	TRBJ2-1	TGTGCCAGCTCACGATGGGGGGGGTATGAGCAGTTCTTC	CASSRWGGYEQFF
.	TRBV5-6	.	TRBJ1-1	TGTGCCAGCAGCTTATTGGGCCTGGGGCGAGGCACTGAAGCTTTCTTT	CASSLLGLGRGTEAFF
.	TRBV6-4	.	TRBJ1-6	TGTGCCAGCAGTGACTCGAGGTCTTCACCCCTCCACTTT	CASSDSRSSPLHF
.	TRBV6-2/TRBV6-3	.	TRBJ2-7	TGTGCCAGCAGTTACGGTTTTGTGGGGGCGAGCGACGAGCAGTACTTC	CASSYGFVGASDEQYF
.	TRBV29-1	.	TRBJ2-1	TGCAGCCTCAGACTTCGTAGCTCCTACAATGAGCAGTTCTTC	CSLRLRSSYNEQFF
.	TRBV29-1	few	TRBJ1-2	TGCAGCGCAGACGAGGGAGACTATGGCTACACCTTC	CSADEGDYGYTF
TRBD2	TRBV10-3	.	TRBJ2-2	TGTGCCATCAGTGAATCCGGGGGGGCAAGAAGCACCGGGGAGCTGTTTTTT	CAISESGGARSTGELFF
TRBD1	TRBV6-5	.	TRBJ2-2	TGTGCCAGTAGACAGGGCGCGAACACCGGGGAGCTGTTTTTT	CASRQGANTGELFF
.	TRBV7-2	.	TRBJ2-7	TGTGCCAGCAGCTCGCCTCGCCCTCAACGGGGTGCCCTGTGGGAGCAGTACTTC	CASSSPRPQRGALWEQYF
TRBD1	TRBV24-1	.	TRBJ2-7	TGTGCCACCAGTGACCCAGCAACCGGGACAGAGTACTTC	CATSDPATGTEYF
TRBD1	TRBV10-3	.	TRBJ2-6	TGTGCCATCAGGGACAGGGGGAGCGGGGCCAACGTCCTGACTTTC	CAIRDRGSGANVLTF
.	TRBV10-3	.	TRBJ2-1	TGTGCCATCAGTGTCTACTCTTACAATGAGCAGTTCTTC	CAISVYSYNEQFF
.	TRBV4-3	.	TRBJ2-5	TGCGCCAGCAGCCAAGATATGGGAGCGGGCGGAGAGACCCAGTACTTC	CASSQDMGAGGETQYF
TRBD1	TRBV18	.	TRBJ1-1	TGTGCCAGCTCACCTCAGGGGGCGGGTGAAGCTTTCTTT	CASSPQGAGEAFF
TRBD1	TRBV7-9	.	TRBJ2-5	TGTGCCAGCAGCTTAGAGGCAGGGGGCCGGGAGACCCAGTACTTC	CASSLEAGGRETQYF
TRBD1	TRBV11-2	.	TRBJ1-1	TGTGCCAGCAGCGGGACAGGGTACACTGAAGCTTTCTTT	CASSGTGYTEAFF
.	TRBV6-5	.	TRBJ1-6	TGTGCCAGCAGTTACCGCCAGGGTTTTCAGAATTCACCCCTCCACTTT	CASSYRQGFQNSPLHF
.	TRBV6-5	few	TRBJ2-2	TGTGCCAGCAGTTACTTGGGGGGGAACACCGGGGAGCTGTTTTTT	CASSYLGGNTGELFF
TRBD2	TRBV7-2	many	TRBJ2-3	TGTGCCAGCAGCTCCGGACTAGCGGGAGGGGCAGATACGCAGTATTTT	CASSSGLAGGADTQYF
.	TRBV28	.	TRBJ1-6	TGTGCCAGCAGGGCCCGCAGGAATTCACCCCTCCACTTT	CASRARRNSPLHF
TRBD1	TRBV3-1/TRBV3-2	.	TRBJ1-6	TGTGCCATCCGGGACAGCTCCTATAATTCACCCCTCCACTTT	CAIRDSSYNSPLHF
.	TRBV11-2	.	TRBJ2-5	TGTGCCAGCAGCTTAGACAGGCCTCCAGAGACCCAGTACTTC	CASSLDRPPETQYF
.	TRBV6-5	once	TRBJ2-7	TGTGCCAGCAGTTATTCCCTTTCGGACTCCGGCTACGAGCAGTACTTC	CASSYSLSDSGYEQYF
.	TRBV3-1/TRBV3-2	.	TRBJ1-1	TGTGCCAGCAGCCAAGAAGTGGCGGGTCACGCTTTCTTT	CASSQEVAGHAFF
TRBD1	TRBV6-5	.	TRBJ1-6	TGTGCCAGCAGGGAGGGACAGGTCTATTCACCCCTCCACTTT	CASREGQVYSPLHF
.	TRBV27	few	TRBJ1-5	TGTGCCAGCAGCACCCGCCCTAATGAGCCCCAGCATTTT	CASSTRPNEPQHF
.	TRBV5-6	.	TRBJ2-7	TGTGCCAGCAGCTTCAAATACGAGCAGTACTTC	CASSFKYEQYF
TRBD2	TRBV7-8	.	TRBJ2-1	TGTGCCAGCAGCTTAGCGGGGACTAGGGATGAGCAGTTCTTC	CASSLAGTRDEQFF